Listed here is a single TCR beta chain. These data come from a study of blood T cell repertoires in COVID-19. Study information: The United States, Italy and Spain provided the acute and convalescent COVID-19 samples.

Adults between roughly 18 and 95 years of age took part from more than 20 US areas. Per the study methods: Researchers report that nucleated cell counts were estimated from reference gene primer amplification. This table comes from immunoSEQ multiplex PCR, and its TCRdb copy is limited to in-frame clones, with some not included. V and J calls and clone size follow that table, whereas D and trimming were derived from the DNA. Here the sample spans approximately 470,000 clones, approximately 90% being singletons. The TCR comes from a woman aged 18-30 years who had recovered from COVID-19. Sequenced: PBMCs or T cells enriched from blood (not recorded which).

The CDR3 region has the DNA TGTGCCAGCAGCCAAGGACAGATTTCACCCCTCCACTTT. Its protein is CASSQGQISPLHF. The V and J genes are TRBV7-9 and TRBJ1-6; tentative D call: TRBD1 (6 bases). The CDR3 spans 13 residues. V was shortened by 5 bases and J by 9 bases, with 11 bases between the two germline ends. Germline CDR1 reads SEHNR; CDR2 reads FQNEAQ (reference sequence).